Sequencing of this T cell receptor beta chain was carried out in a study of blood T cell repertoires in COVID-19 (dated by TCRdb to 2019 to 2021). Regarding the research as a whole: Samples covering the acute and convalescent phases of COVID-19 were provided by collaborators in the United States, Italy and Spain. The material from the prospective study consisted of cDNA or gDNA derived from T cells, B-cell-depleted T cells, or PBMCs. Subjects who had been exposed to COVID-19, were actively infected with it, or had recovered from it provided the deeply sampled blood TCRbeta repertoires that made up the dataset. The repertoires were released in a freely available public database intended as a resource for research on the immune response to SARS-CoV-2. The samples were drawn from two sources: the first 160 participants of the ongoing ImmuneRACE study, and over 950 subjects contributed by 6 global collaborators. Nearly every sample came with metadata listing a de-identified subject ID, COVID-19 status, age in years and sex. HLA class I and class II types, where available, came from metadata supplied by the sample provider rather than from assay-based typing. Overall study results and their limits: How much clinical and demographic metadata was included differed by source and by participant, and the metadata was provided uncurated.

TCRbeta CDR3 regions were amplified from genomic DNA by means of the immunoSEQ Assay, a bias-controlled multiplex PCR. The source study handled its data this way. The number of nucleated cells in each sample was estimated from the amplification of reference gene primers within the assay. Sequence reads were collapsed and filtered to measure the absolute abundance of every unique TCRbeta CDR3 rearrangement. For each sample, productive Simpson clonality was calculated as the square root of Simpson's diversity index across productive rearrangements. TCRdb took over this immuneACCESS table, retaining in-frame rearrangements with V and J assigned. Such tables are incomplete; in checked studies, under half of the missing clones stem from an unresolved V gene, and the remainder is unexplained. D and trimming were read from the DNA, whereas the V and J calls and clone size are those reported in that table. In all, the sample holds hundreds of thousands of clones, and roughly 85% of those were seen once. The ten largest account for approximately 5% of the sample.

Comment on this clone: What this receptor recognizes is not known. No base qualities exist here, and no much larger clone lies one base off it.

Collaborating institutions collected whole blood in K2EDTA tubes following their own protocols. For TCRbeta analysis, collaborator samples were shipped as frozen whole blood, as isolated PBMCs, or as DNA extracted from either sample type. What was sequenced was peripheral blood. The source is a man aged 50-60 years with active or convalescent COVID-19.

CDR3 region: CASSERRQASYGYTF. The sequenced DNA is TGTGCCAGCAGTGAGAGGAGACAGGCGTCATATGGCTACACCTTC. The rearranged segments are TRBV2 and TRBJ1-2; TRBD1 is a possible D gene, resting on 6 matching bases. The CDR3, from cysteine to phenylalanine, totals 15 residues. Only the CDR3 DNA is retained, 45 bases long and in frame from the first base. Taken from the germline V gene, the CDR1 and CDR2 loops are SNHLY and FYNNEI. A distance of 16 bases separates the germline ends of V and J, which lose 3 bases and 5 bases respectively.